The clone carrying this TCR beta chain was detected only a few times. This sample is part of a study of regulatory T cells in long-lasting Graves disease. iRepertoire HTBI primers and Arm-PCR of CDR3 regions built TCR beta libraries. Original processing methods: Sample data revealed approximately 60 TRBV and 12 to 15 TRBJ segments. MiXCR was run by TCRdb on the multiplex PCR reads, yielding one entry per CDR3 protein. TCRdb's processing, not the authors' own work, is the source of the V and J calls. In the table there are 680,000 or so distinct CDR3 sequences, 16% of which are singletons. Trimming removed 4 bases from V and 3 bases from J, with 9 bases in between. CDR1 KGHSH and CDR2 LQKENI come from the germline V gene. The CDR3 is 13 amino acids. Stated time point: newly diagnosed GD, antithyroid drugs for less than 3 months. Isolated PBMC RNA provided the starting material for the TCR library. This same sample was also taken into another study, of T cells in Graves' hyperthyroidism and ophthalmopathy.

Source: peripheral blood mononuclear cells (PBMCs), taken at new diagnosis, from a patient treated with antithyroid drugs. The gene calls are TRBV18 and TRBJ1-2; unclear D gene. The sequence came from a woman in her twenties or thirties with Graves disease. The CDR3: CASSLNLDYGYTF. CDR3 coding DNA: TGTGCCAGCTCACTAAATTTGGACTATGGCTACACCTTC. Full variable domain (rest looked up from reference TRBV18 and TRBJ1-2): NAGVMQNPRHLVRRRGQEARLRCSPMKGHSHVYWYRQLPEEGLKFMVYLQKENIIDESGMPKERFSAEFPKEGPSILRIQQVVRGDSAAYFCASSLNLDYGYTFGSGTRLTVV.